This record concerns one T cell receptor beta chain sequence. Generated by immunoSEQ multiplex PCR, the TCRdb table keeps only in-frame clones and is missing some. In the table there are 450,000 or so clones, 80% to 90% of which are singletons. The length of the CDR3 is 15 residues. The V and J ends lost 4 bases and 6 bases respectively, with 16 bases between them. Germline V CDR1 and CDR2: PRHDT, FYEKMQ (reference sequence). The sample comes from a study of blood T cell repertoires in COVID-19. V gene TRBV13 combines with J gene TRBJ2-1; maybe TRBD2 (6 bases). This sequence originates from a man aged 18 to 29 with COVID-19, enrolled during active disease. Material: peripheral blood. The CDR3 coding sequence is TGTGCCAGCAGCTCCCGGGACTCACAAGGCAATGAGCAGTTCTTC. Encoded protein: CASSSRDSQGNEQFF.